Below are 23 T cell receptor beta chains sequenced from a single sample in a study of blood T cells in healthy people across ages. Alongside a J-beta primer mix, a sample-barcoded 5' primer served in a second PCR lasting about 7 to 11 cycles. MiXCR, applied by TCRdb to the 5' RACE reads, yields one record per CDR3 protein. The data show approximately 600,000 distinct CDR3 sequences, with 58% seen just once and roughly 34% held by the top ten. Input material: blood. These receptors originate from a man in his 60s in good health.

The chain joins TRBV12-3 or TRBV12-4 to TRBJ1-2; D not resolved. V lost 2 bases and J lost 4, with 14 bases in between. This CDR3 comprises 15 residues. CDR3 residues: CASSLSGRFAYGYTF. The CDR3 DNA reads TGTGCCAGCAGTTTATCGGGTCGGTTTGCCTATGGCTACACCTTC.

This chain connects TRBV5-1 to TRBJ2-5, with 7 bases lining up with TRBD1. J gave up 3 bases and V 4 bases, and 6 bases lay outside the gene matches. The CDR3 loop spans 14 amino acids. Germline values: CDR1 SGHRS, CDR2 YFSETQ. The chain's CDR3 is CASSGRQGEETQYF. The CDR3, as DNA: TGCGCCAGCAGCGGGCGACAGGGCGAAGAGACCCAGTACTTC.

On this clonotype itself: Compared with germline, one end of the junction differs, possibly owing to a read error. As DNA, the CDR3 is TGTGTCAGCAGACTCCAGAACACTGAAGCTTTCTTT. Translating gives CVSRLQNTEAFF. The chain carries TRBV2 and TRBJ1-1; D is undetermined. The V gene's germline CDR1 is SNHLY and CDR2 FYNNEI. This CDR3 comprises 12 residues.

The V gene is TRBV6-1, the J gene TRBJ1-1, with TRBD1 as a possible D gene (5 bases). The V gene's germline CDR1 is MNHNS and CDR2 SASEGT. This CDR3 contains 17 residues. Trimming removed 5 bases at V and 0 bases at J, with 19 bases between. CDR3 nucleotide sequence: TGTGCCAGCAGTACCCGCTCGGAGGGACCTATGAACACTGAAGCTTTCTTT. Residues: CASSTRSEGPMNTEAFF.

CDR3 nucleotides: TGTGCCAGCAGATCGACAGGGGGAAACACCGGGGAGCTGTTTTTT. Its translation is CASRSTGGNTGELFF. The chain links TRBV2 to TRBJ2-2, with TRBD1 matching 9 bases. CDR3 length equals 15 residues. J was trimmed by 2 bases and V by 6 bases; bases with no gene match: 4. Germline V gene data show CDR1 as SNHLY and CDR2 as FYNNEI.

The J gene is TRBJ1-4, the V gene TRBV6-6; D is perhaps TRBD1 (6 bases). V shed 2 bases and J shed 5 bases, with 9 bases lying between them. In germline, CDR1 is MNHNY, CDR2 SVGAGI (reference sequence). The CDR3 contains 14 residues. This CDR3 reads CASSYAGGNEKLFF. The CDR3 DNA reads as TGTGCCAGCAGTTACGCGGGGGGCAATGAAAAACTGTTTTTT.

The CDR3 loop is CASSLVVRRSYNEQFF. As DNA, the CDR3 is TGTGCCAGCAGCTTAGTTGTCCGACGCTCCTACAATGAGCAGTTCTTC. This chain uses TRBV7-9 with TRBJ2-1; D gene uncertain. CDR1 SEHNR and CDR2 FQNEAQ come from the germline V gene (reference sequence). V gave up 1 base and J gave up 0 bases, with 10 bases separating them. CDR3 length equals 16 residues. Based on the CDR3 plus reference TRBV7-9 and TRBJ2-1, the full variable domain is DTGVSQNPRHKITKRGQNVTFRCDPISEHNRLYWYRQTLGQGPEFLTYFQNEAQLEKSRLLSDRFSAERPKGSFSTLEIQRTEQGDSAMYLCASSLVVRRSYNEQFFGPGTRLTVL.

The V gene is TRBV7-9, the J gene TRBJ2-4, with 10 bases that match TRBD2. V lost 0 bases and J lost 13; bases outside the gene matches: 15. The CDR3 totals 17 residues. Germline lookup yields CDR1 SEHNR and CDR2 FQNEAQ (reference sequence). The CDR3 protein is CASSLAGLTGLAAEQYF. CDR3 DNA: TGTGCCAGCAGCTTAGCGGGCCTCACCGGACTAGCGGCTGAGCAGTACTTC.

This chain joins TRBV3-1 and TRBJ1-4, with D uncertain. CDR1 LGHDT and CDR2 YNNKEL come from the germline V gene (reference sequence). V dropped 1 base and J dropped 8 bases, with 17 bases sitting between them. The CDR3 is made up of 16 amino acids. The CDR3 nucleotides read TGTGCCAGCAGCCAAGTAGGCCCGCCGGTAGGGGAAAAACTGTTTTTT. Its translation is CASSQVGPPVGEKLFF.

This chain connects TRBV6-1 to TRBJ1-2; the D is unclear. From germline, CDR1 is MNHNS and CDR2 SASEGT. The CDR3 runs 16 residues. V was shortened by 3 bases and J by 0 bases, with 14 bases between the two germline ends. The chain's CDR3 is CASSDYGLAPNYGYTF. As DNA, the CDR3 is TGTGCCAGCAGTGACTACGGACTTGCTCCTAACTATGGCTACACCTTC.

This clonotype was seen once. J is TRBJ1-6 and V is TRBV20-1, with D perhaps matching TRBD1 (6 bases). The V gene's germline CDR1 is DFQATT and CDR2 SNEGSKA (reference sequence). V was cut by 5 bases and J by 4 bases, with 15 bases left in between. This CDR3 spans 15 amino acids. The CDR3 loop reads CSAGRGLRYNSPLHF. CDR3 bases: TGCAGTGCTGGTAGGGGGTTACGGTATAATTCACCCCTCCACTTT.

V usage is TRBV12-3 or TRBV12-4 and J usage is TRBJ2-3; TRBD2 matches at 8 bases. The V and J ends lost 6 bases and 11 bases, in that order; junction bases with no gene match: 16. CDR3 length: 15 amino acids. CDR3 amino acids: CASRRAAGAPGRQYF. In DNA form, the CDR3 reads TGTGCCAGCAGGCGGGCAGCGGGGGCCCCGGGTAGGCAGTATTTT.

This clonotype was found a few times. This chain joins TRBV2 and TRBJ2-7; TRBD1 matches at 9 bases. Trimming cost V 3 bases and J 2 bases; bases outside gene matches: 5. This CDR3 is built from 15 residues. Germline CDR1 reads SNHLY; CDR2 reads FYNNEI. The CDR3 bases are TGTGCCAGCAGTGACGGGACAGGGTGGCCCTACGAGCAGTACTTC. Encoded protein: CASSDGTGWPYEQYF.

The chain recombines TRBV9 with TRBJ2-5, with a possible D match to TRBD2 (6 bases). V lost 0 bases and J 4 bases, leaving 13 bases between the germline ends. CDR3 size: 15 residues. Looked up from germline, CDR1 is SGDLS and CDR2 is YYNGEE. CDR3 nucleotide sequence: TGTGCCAGCAGCGTAGCGCCCGGGGGAGGAGAGACCCAGTACTTC. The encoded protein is CASSVAPGGGETQYF.

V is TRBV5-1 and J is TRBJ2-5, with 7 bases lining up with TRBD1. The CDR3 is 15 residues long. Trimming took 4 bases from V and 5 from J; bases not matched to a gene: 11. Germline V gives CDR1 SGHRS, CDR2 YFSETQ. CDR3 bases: TGCGCCAGCAGCACAGGGACAGCGGCGAGGGAGACCCAGTACTTC. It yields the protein CASSTGTAARETQYF.

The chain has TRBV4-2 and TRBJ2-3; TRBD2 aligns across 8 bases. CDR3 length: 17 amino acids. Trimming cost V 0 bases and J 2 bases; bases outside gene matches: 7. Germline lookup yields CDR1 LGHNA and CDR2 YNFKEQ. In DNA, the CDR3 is TGTGCCAGCAGCCAAGATTCTCGGGGGGGTTTCACAGATACGCAGTATTTT. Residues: CASSQDSRGGFTDTQYF.

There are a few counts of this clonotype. The CDR3 nucleotides read TGCAGTGCTAGTGATCCGCGGGAGACCCAGTACTTC. Translation gives CSASDPRETQYF. The chain uses TRBV20-1 and TRBJ2-7; D is unresolved. The J call may be wrong; the DNA end is better matched by TRBJ2-5. CDR1 DFQATT and CDR2 SNEGSKA come from the germline V gene (reference sequence). The length of the CDR3 is 12 residues.

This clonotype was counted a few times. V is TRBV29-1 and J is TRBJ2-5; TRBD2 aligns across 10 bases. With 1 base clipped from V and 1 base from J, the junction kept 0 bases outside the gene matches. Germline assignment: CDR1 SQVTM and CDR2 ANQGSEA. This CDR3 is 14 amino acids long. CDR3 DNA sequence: TGCAGCGTTGAAGTAGCGGGGGGCCAAGAGACCCAGTACTTC. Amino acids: CSVEVAGGQETQYF. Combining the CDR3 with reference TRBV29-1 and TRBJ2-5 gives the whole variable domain SAVISQKPSRDICQRGTSLTIQCQVDSQVTMMFWYRQQPGQSLTLIATANQGSEATYESGFVIDKFPISRPNLTFSTLTVSNMSPEDSSIYLCSVEVAGGQETQYFGPGTRLLVL.

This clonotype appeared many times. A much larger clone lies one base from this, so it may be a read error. DNA for the CDR3: TGTGCCAGCAGCGTCTCAGGGGGCACCGGGGAGCTGTTTTTT. Translating it yields CASSVSGGTGELFF. The rearrangement joins TRBV7-2 to TRBJ2-2; 7 positions match TRBD1. Germline V gives CDR1 SGHTA, CDR2 FQGNSA. The V segment lost 5 bases and the J segment 4 bases; nucleotides outside the gene matches: 4. The CDR3 contains 14 residues.

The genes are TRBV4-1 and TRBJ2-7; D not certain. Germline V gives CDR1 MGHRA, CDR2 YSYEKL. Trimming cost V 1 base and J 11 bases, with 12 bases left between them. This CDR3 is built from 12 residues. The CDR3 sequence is CASSQGNHLKYF. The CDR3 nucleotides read TGCGCCAGCAGCCAAGGAAACCACCTAAAGTACTTC.

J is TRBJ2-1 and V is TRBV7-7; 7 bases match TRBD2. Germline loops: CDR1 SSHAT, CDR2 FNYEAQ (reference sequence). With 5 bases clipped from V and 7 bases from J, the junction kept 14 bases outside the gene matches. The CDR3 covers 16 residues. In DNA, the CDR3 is TGTGCCAGCAGCGAGGATGTTGCGGGAGCTGGGAATGAGCAGTTCTTC. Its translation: CASSEDVAGAGNEQFF.

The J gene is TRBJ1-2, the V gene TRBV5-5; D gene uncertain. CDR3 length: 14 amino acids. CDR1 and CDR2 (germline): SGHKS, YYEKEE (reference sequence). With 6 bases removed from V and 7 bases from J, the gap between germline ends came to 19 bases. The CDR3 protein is CASIPSISKGGYTF. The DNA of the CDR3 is TGTGCCAGCATCCCCAGCATTTCGAAGGGTGGCTACACCTTC.

The CDR3 protein is CSAKESSGAPEQFF. In DNA form, the CDR3 reads TGCAGTGCTAAGGAATCTAGCGGGGCCCCTGAGCAGTTCTTC. V gene TRBV20-1 combines with J gene TRBJ2-1; TRBD2 agrees at 9 bases. With V trimmed by 4 bases and J by 9 bases, 10 bases remained unmatched. This CDR3 comprises 14 residues. Germline assignment: CDR1 DFQATT and CDR2 SNEGSKA (reference sequence).